This T cell receptor beta chain was sequenced for a study of cytomegalovirus exposure and HLA in healthy donors. On this clone: One junction end does not reproduce the germline sequence, and a read error may be involved.

60 Vbeta and 13 Jbeta primers were used in PCR. Assay: immunoSEQ multiplex PCR; the TCRdb copy retains only in-frame clones and omits some. This table holds some 200,000 clones, around 84% found once. The source of this sequence is a woman between 45 and 65 years old in good health and CMV-seropositive. Sequenced sample: PBMCs.

The CDR3 loop reads CASSMKLHPGQGAYEQYF. The CDR3 bases are TGTGCTAGCAGTATGAAGTTACATCCGGGACAGGGGGCTTACGAGCAGTACTTC. The rearrangement uses TRBV7-7 and TRBJ2-7, with 12 bases identical to TRBD1. The CDR3 runs 18 residues. CDR1 SSHAT and CDR2 FNYEAQ come from the germline V gene (reference sequence).